These T cell receptor beta chains were read from a single sample in a study of cytomegalovirus exposure and HLA in healthy donors. The assay was immunoSEQ multiplex PCR, and TCRdb's table has in-frame clones only and misses some. The repertoire holds some 140,000 clones, with 60% to 85% as singletons. Sequencing input: PBMCs. Receptor source: a woman in her forties in good health and CMV-seronegative. Both conserved end residues are part of each CDR3. The D gene is left open where the match is weak. Where a row states a size, it is once, few, many or the class of an expanded clone; other rows omit it.

d_call j_call clone_size cdr3_length v_call cdr3_aa cdr3_nt
. TRBJ1-3 once 14 TRBV29-1 CSGGEGHSGNTIYF TGCAGCGGGGGGGAGGGTCACTCTGGAAACACCATATATTTT
TRBD2 TRBJ2-7 . 20 TRBV10-2 CASRSGKGTSGRTTPYEQYF TGCGCCAGCAGATCGGGCAAGGGGACTAGCGGGCGTACTACACCCTACGAGCAGTACTTC
. TRBJ1-1 . 13 TRBV11-3 CASSFQDILEAFF TGTGCCAGCAGCTTCCAGGACATCTTGGAAGCTTTCTTT
. TRBJ2-5 . 12 TRBV28 CASSSVQETQYF TGTGCCAGCAGTAGCGTTCAAGAGACCCAGTACTTC
TRBD1 TRBJ1-3 . 16 TRBV4-2 CASSLPGQGYGNTIYF TGTGCCAGCAGCCTTCCGGGACAGGGGTACGGAAACACCATATATTTT
. TRBJ1-2 . 16 TRBV9 CASSVGPGVINYGYTF TGTGCCAGCAGCGTAGGCCCAGGGGTGATTAACTATGGCTACACCTTC
. TRBJ2-2 . 12 TRBV12-2 CASRPNKGELFF TGTGCAAGTCGCCCAAACAAGGGGGAGCTGTTTTTT
. TRBJ2-2 once 13 TRBV6-5 CASSLLNTGELFF TGTGCCAGCAGTCTGCTAAACACCGGGGAGCTGTTTTTT
TRBD2 TRBJ2-2 . 14 TRBV28 CASSLTSGAGELFF TGTGCCAGCAGCCTGACTAGCGGGGCTGGGGAGCTGTTTTTT
. TRBJ1-1 . 18 TRBV7-2 CASSLALTKEGQNTEAFF TGTGCCAGCAGCTTAGCGCTAACAAAAGAGGGTCAGAACACTGAAGCTTTCTTT
. TRBJ2-2 . 15 TRBV5-4 CASSLESLNTGELFF TGTGCCAGCAGCTTGGAGTCACTGAACACCGGGGAGCTGTTTTTT
. TRBJ1-2 . 18 TRBV5-4 CASSLGGRGPNTNYGYTF TGTGCCAGCAGCTTGGGAGGCAGGGGACCAAACACTAACTATGGCTACACCTTC
TRBD2 TRBJ2-2 few 15 TRBV2 CASSSSGSYTGELFF TGTGCCAGCAGTTCTAGCGGGAGCTACACCGGGGAGCTGTTTTTT
. TRBJ2-7 few 11 TRBV30 CAWSVSSEQYF TGTGCCTGGAGTGTTTCGAGCGAGCAGTACTTC
. TRBJ1-1 . 16 TRBV7-9 CASSSLGGSMNTEAFF TGTGCCAGCAGCTCCCTCGGGGGATCCATGAACACTGAAGCTTTCTTT
. TRBJ1-1 . 14 TRBV15 CATSRETSGTEAFF TGTGCCACCAGCAGAGAGACTTCGGGGACTGAAGCTTTCTTT
TRBD2 TRBJ2-3 . 15 TRBV10-3 CAISESRLAGVTQYF TGTGCCATCAGTGAGTCACGACTAGCGGGAGTTACGCAGTATTTT
TRBD1 TRBJ2-5 . 15 TRBV5-6 CASSLWTGGRGTQYF TGTGCCAGCAGCTTGTGGACAGGGGGCCGGGGGACCCAGTACTTC
. TRBJ1-2 . 14 TRBV19 CASRSLGDNYGYTF TGTGCCAGTCGATCGTTGGGAGATAACTATGGCTACACCTTC
. TRBJ1-3 . 14 TRBV29-1 CSVIVQDKGNTIYF TGCAGCGTCATAGTGCAGGATAAGGGAAACACCATATATTTT
TRBD1 TRBJ1-1 once 14 TRBV25-1 CASSKGGRATEAFF TGTGCCAGCAGTAAAGGGGGCAGGGCCACTGAAGCTTTCTTT
. TRBJ2-1 . 13 TRBV7-8 CASSSREFNEQFF TGTGCCAGCAGCTCAAGGGAGTTCAATGAGCAGTTCTTC
TRBD2 TRBJ2-3 . 16 TRBV11-2 CASSLDIGSGRDTQYF TGTGCCAGCAGCTTAGATATTGGTAGCGGGAGGGATACGCAGTATTTT
. TRBJ1-6 . 15 TRBV28 CASRGRGSYNSPLHF TGTGCCAGCAGGGGGCGGGGCTCCTATAATTCACCCCTCCACTTT
TRBD1 TRBJ1-5 . 12 TRBV25-1 CASQGAGQPQHF TGTGCCAGCCAGGGGGCCGGTCAGCCCCAGCATTTT
. TRBJ1-2 . 14 TRBV11-2 CASTRQVTLTGYTF TGTGCCAGCACCCGTCAGGTCACGTTAACTGGCTACACCTTC
. TRBJ2-5 . 12 TRBV19 CASSGYQETQYF TGTGCCAGTAGCGGGTACCAAGAGACCCAGTACTTC
. TRBJ1-2 . 13 TRBV10-3 CAISLQGNYGYTF TGTGCCATCAGCCTCCAGGGTAACTATGGCTACACCTTC
TRBD1 TRBJ1-1 . 15 TRBV28 CASTGQGAPNTEAFF TGTGCCAGCACGGGACAGGGGGCTCCGAACACTGAAGCTTTCTTT
. TRBJ1-1 . 12 TRBV29-1 CSVGGLGAEAFF TGCAGCGTTGGGGGCCTCGGAGCCGAAGCTTTCTTT
TRBD1 TRBJ1-4 . 17 TRBV5-1 CASSAILQQGIDEKLFF TGCGCCAGCAGCGCGATACTTCAACAGGGGATTGATGAAAAACTGTTTTTT
. TRBJ2-5 . 13 TRBV6-1 CASSPLARETQYF TGTGCCAGCAGTCCACTGGCTAGAGAGACCCAGTACTTC
TRBD2 TRBJ2-3 . 14 TRBV6-5 CASTGGYSTDTQYF TGTGCCAGCACGGGGGGGTATAGCACAGATACGCAGTATTTT
. TRBJ2-7 once 12 TRBV28 CASNSQGYEQYF TGTGCCAGCAATTCCCAGGGCTACGAGCAGTACTTC
TRBD2 TRBJ2-5 . 14 TRBV5-1 CASSARLAGETQYF TGCGCCAGCAGCGCGAGACTAGCAGGAGAGACCCAGTACTTC
. TRBJ2-1 . 13 TRBV29-1 CSSRGSSYNEQFF TGCAGCTCCCGGGGGAGCTCCTACAATGAGCAGTTCTTC
TRBD1 TRBJ1-3 few 15 TRBV6-5 CASSFDAGGRNTIYF TGTGCCAGCAGTTTTGACGCAGGGGGAAGAAACACCATATATTTT
. TRBJ1-1 . 13 TRBV11-2 CASSLNGHTEAFF TGTGCCAGCAGCTTAAATGGGCACACTGAAGCTTTCTTT
. TRBJ1-1 . 12 TRBV19 CASSTSGQSAFF TGTGCCAGTAGTACGTCGGGACAATCAGCTTTCTTT
TRBD1 TRBJ2-7 once 14 TRBV5-8 CASSQGQGKYEQYF TGTGCCAGCAGCCAAGGACAGGGCAAATACGAGCAGTACTTC
TRBD2 TRBJ2-7 . 14 TRBV29-1 CSVQTSGMNYEQYF TGCAGCGTCCAGACTAGCGGGATGAATTACGAGCAGTACTTC
TRBD2 TRBJ2-1 few 15 TRBV5-1 CASSFPGTSVNEQFF TGCGCCAGCAGCTTCCCCGGGACTAGCGTGAATGAGCAGTTCTTC
TRBD1 TRBJ2-5 once 15 TRBV28 CASSSGDRVFRTQYF TGTGCCAGCAGTTCCGGGGACAGGGTCTTTCGGACCCAGTACTTC
. TRBJ2-5 . 14 TRBV4-2 CASSQEGGEETQYF TGTGCCAGCAGCCAAGAAGGGGGAGAAGAGACCCAGTACTTC
. TRBJ1-2 . 16 TRBV25-1 CASSDFKQGGVYGYTF TGTGCCAGCAGTGATTTCAAACAGGGTGGGGTCTATGGCTACACCTTC
. TRBJ1-2 . 13 TRBV27 CASSFNGGYGYTF TGTGCCAGCAGTTTTAATGGCGGCTATGGCTACACCTTC
. TRBJ2-7 . 12 TRBV21-1 CALLAPAYEQYF TGTGCCCTCCTGGCACCCGCCTACGAGCAGTACTTC
. TRBJ1-1 . 13 TRBV7-9 CASSLSGEGVAFF TGTGCCAGCAGCTTATCTGGGGAGGGAGTCGCTTTCTTT
. TRBJ1-1 . 12 TRBV29-1 CSVDGEDTEAFF TGCAGCGTTGACGGAGAGGACACTGAAGCTTTCTTT
. TRBJ1-3 . 11 TRBV10-3 CAGPGGNTIYF TGTGCCGGGCCGGGGGGAAACACCATATATTTT
. TRBJ1-6 . 15 TRBV2 CASSDGGGLGSPLHF TGTGCCAGCAGTGATGGGGGAGGTTTAGGATCACCCCTCCACTTT
. TRBJ1-5 . 14 TRBV25-1 CASSESGSNQPQHF TGTGCCAGCAGTGAATCAGGTTCCAATCAGCCCCAGCATTTT
TRBD1 TRBJ2-1 . 16 TRBV11-2 CASSPGQVSSYNEQFF TGTGCCAGCAGCCCAGGACAGGTTAGCTCCTACAATGAGCAGTTCTTC
. TRBJ2-5 . 14 TRBV2 CASSWSGYQETQYF TGTGCCAGCAGTTGGTCAGGTTACCAAGAGACCCAGTACTTC